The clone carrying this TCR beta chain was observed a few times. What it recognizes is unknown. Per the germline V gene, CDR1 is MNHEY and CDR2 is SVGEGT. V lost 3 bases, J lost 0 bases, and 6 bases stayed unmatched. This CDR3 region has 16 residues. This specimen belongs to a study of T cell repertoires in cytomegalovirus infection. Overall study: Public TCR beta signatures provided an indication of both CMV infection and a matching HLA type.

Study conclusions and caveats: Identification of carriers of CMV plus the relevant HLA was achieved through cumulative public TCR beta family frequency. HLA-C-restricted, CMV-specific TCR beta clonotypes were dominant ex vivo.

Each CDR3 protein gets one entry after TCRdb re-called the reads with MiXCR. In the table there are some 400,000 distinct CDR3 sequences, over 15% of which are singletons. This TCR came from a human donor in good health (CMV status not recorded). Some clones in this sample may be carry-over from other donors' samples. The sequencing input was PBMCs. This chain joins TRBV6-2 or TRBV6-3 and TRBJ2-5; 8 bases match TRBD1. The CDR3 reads CASSYSGQGHQETQYF. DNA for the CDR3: TGTGCCAGCAGTTATTCCGGACAGGGCCACCAAGAGACCCAGTACTTC.